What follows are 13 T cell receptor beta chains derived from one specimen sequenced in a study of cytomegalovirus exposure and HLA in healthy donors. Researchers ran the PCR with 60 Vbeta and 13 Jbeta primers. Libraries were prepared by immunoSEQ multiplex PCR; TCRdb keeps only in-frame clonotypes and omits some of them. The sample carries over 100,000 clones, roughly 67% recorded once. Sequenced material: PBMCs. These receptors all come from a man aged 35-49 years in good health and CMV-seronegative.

This CDR3 reads CASRPGASGGLDTQYF. In DNA form, the CDR3 reads TGTGCCAGCAGACCTGGGGCTAGCGGGGGATTAGATACGCAGTATTTT. The chain is built from TRBV7-9 and TRBJ2-3, with 10 bases identical to TRBD2. V lost 6 bases and J lost 5; bases outside the gene matches: 11. The CDR3 is 16 residues long. CDR1 SEHNR and CDR2 FQNEAQ come from the germline V gene (reference sequence). Full variable domain (remainder filled in from reference TRBV7-9 and TRBJ2-3): DTGVSQNPRHKITKRGQNVTFRCDPISEHNRLYWYRQTLGQGPEFLTYFQNEAQLEKSRLLSDRFSAERPKGSFSTLEIQRTEQGDSAMYLCASRPGASGGLDTQYFGPGTRLTVL.

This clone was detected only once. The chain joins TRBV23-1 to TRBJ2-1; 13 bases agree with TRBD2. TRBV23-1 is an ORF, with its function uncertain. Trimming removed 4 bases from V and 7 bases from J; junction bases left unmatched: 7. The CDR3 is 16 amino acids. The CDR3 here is CASSRLAGGYLNEQFF. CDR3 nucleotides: TGCGCCAGCAGTCGACTAGCGGGGGGCTATCTGAATGAGCAGTTCTTC.

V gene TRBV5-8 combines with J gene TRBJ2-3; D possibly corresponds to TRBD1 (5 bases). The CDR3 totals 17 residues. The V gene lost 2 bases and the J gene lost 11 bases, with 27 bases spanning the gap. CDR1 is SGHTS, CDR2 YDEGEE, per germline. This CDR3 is CASSFLFSSGPRSRQYF. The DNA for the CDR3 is TGTGCCAGCAGCTTCCTTTTTTCGTCAGGGCCCCGCAGTAGGCAGTATTTT.

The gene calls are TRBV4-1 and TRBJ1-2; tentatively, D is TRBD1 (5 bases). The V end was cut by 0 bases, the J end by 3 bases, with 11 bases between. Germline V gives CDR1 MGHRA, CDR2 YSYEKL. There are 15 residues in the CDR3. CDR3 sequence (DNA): TGCGCCAGCAGCCAAGAGGGGCGGGGATACTATGGCTACACCTTC. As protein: CASSQEGRGYYGYTF.

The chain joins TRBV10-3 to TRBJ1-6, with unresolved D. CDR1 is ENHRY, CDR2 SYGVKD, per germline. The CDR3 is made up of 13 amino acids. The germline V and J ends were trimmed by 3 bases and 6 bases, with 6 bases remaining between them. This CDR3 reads CAISDGVNSPLHF. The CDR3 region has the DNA TGTGCCATCAGTGACGGAGTTAATTCACCCCTCCACTTT.

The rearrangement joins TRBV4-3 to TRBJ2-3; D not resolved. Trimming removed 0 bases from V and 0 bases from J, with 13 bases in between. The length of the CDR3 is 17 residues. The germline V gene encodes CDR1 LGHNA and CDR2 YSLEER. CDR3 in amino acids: CASSQERRDGSTDTQYF. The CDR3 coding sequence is TGCGCCAGCAGCCAAGAACGGAGAGACGGGAGCACAGATACGCAGTATTTT.

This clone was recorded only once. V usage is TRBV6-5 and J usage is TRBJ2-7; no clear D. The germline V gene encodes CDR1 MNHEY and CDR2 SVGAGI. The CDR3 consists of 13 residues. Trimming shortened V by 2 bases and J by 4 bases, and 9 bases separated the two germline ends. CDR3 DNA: TGTGCCAGCAGTTACGGCGCTAGATACGAGCAGTACTTC. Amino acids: CASSYGARYEQYF.

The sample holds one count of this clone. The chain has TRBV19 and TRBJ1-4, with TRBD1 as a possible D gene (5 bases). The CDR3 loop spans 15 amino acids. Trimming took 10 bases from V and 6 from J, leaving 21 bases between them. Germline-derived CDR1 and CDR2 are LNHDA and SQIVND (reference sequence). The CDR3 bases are TGTGCCAACACACCCCCGGGGGTGGACGATGAAAAACTGTTTTTT. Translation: CANTPPGVDDEKLFF.

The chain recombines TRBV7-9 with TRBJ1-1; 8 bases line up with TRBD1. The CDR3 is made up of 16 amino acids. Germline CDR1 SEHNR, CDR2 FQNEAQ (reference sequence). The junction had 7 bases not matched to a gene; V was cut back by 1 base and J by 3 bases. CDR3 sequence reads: CASSLGTGFFHTEAFF. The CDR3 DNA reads TGTGCCAGCAGCTTAGGGACAGGGTTTTTTCACACTGAAGCTTTCTTT.

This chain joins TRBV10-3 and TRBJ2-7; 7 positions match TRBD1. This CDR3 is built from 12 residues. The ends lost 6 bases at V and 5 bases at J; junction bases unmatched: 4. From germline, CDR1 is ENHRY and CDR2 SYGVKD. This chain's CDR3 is CAISDRDNEQYF. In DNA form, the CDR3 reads TGTGCCATCAGCGACAGGGACAACGAGCAGTACTTC.

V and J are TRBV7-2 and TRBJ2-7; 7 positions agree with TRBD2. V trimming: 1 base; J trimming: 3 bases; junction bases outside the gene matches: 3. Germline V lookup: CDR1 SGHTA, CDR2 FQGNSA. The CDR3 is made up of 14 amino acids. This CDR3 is CASSLDRGVYEQYF. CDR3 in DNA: TGTGCCAGCAGCTTAGATCGGGGGGTCTACGAGCAGTACTTC.

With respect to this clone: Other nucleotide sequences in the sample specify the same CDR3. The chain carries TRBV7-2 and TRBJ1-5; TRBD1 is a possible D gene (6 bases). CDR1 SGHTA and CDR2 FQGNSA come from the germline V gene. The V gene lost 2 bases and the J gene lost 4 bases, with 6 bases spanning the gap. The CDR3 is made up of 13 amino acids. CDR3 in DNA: TGTGCCAGCAGCTTAAGGGGGAATCAGCCCCAGCATTTT. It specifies CASSLRGNQPQHF.

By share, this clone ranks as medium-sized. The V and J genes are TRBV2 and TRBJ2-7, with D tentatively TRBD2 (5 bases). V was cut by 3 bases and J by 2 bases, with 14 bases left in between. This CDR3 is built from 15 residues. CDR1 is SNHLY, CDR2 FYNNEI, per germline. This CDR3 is CASSEASDSTYEQYF. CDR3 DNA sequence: TGTGCCAGCAGTGAGGCTTCGGACTCTACCTACGAGCAGTACTTC.